This T cell receptor (beta chain) was captured by sequencing in a study of T cells in Graves' hyperthyroidism and ophthalmopathy. Findings and limits, study-wide: For ophthalmopathy, model prediction preceded onset by a median roughly 5.9 months.

Concerning this clonotype itself: Its specificity is not known.

RNA transcripts yielded amplified TCR beta CDR3 regions. Using the HTBI primer set, a first-round RT-PCR was run on the TCR CDR3. TCRdb re-called the multiplex PCR reads with MiXCR, one entry per CDR3 protein. The data contain almost 500,000 distinct CDR3 sequences, roughly 22% of them seen just once; the ten biggest clones take up around 50%. The ends were cut back, 10 bases at V and 3 bases at J, with 22 bases in the middle. Germline CDR1 and CDR2: LNHDA and SQIVND (reference sequence). The CDR3 runs to 16 residues. This TCR was sampled from a woman in her 70s with Graves' ophthalmopathy. The sample comprised blood. The genes are TRBV19 and TRBJ1-5, with unresolved D. The CDR3 loop reads CATTRSGQVSNQPQHF. The CDR3 nucleotides read TGTGCCACTACCAGGTCCGGGCAGGTATCCAATCAGCCCCAGCATTTT.